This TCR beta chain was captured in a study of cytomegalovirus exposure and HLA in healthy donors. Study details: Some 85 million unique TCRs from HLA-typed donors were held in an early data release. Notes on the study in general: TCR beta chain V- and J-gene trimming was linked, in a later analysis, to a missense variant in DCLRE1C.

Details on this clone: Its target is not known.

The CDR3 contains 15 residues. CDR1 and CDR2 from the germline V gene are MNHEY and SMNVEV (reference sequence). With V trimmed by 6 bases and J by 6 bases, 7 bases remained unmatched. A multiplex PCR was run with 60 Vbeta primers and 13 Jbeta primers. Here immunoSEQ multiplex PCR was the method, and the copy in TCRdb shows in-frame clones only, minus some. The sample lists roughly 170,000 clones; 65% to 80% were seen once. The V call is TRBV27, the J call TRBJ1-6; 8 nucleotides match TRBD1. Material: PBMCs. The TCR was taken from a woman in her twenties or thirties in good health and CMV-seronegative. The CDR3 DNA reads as TGTGCCAGCAGCTGGGGACAGGCCTCTAATTCACCCCTCCACTTT. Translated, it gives CASSWGQASNSPLHF.